This T cell receptor beta chain is from a study of cytomegalovirus exposure and HLA in healthy donors (dated by TCRdb to about 2017). Regarding the study in general: According to an earlier analysis of several hundred of the donors, roughly 180 million T cells yielded 100 million or so unique TCR beta sequences and around 280 Gb of sequence data. An early release covering 550 to 700 HLA-typed donors comprised 250 to 350 gigabases of sequencing data and tens of millions of unique TCR sequences. The genetic ancestry cluster associated with self-reported Caucasian donors included over 65% of the roughly 380 genotyped donors. The study aimed to test whether signatures of past pathogen exposure could be identified by cataloging public T cell receptors. The study profiled the T cell repertoires of hundreds of subjects by immunosequencing and related them to cytomegalovirus serostatus. A separate validation cohort of 100 to 150 different subjects was used in addition to the roughly 640-subject first cohort. To predict cytomegalovirus infection status, the study combined high-throughput TCR immunosequencing, statistical association of individual TCRs with disease status, and machine learning. To study patterns of TCR occurrence, a later analysis re-analyzed previously published TCR beta repertoires from several hundred donors and added high-resolution HLA genotyping. The later analysis used no new phenotypic data to find candidate immune exposures, relying instead on TCR beta sequences and their occurrence across donors. An earlier analysis of roughly 580 of the donors used high-throughput TCR beta sequencing to judge whether each TCR beta V gene segment behaved as functional or pseudogenic. Donor age, sex, ethnicity and CMV serostatus were compiled alongside the repertoire data. A later genetic analysis used genome-wide SNP genotypes for about three fifths of the 666 donors, treating that subset as a discovery cohort. Every discovery cohort repertoire had been produced on one sequencing platform. HLA typing covered class I and class II loci at four-digit resolution. Typing coverage varied by locus: about 620-640 donors for A, B, C, DRB1 and DQB1; some 520 for DQA1; over 600 for DPA1; 400 to 480 for DPB1. Four or five DR-DQ haplotypes were treated as single units for association and clustering because of strong linkage in the cohort. Among a few hundred genotyped donors of the cohort, an average of approximately 230,000 unique TCR beta nucleotide sequences were sequenced per donor, about a sixth of them non-productive. Study-wide conclusions, independent of this receptor: In an earlier analysis of roughly 560 of the donors, most TCR beta V segments were observed in productive rearrangements about 87% or about 30% of the time, broadly matching IMGT annotations. Some IMGT-functional V segments, including TRBV6-2 and TRBV6-3, could not be distinguished by the 87-base-pair reads and were therefore excluded. The cohort was sequenced for TCR beta chains only, and without alpha or paired-chain data the features that could be detected were limited. The authors suggested that the approach could potentially be extended to other disease states and immunological phenotypes. A later analysis found that TCR association rates varied across HLA loci, with DRB1 alleles showing the most associated TCRs and HLA-C alleles the fewest. A further reported finding was that TCR beta sequences accurately predicted the HLA-A and HLA-B alleles for most subjects in the first cohort. In vitro tests confirmed that a few of the cytomegalovirus-associated TCR beta chains recognize cytomegalovirus antigens. A group of highly shared sequence variants was considered likely to be a technical artifact of the sequencing pipeline. The study listed approximately 150 TCR beta chains as associated with cytomegalovirus. Because counts were too low, about 17 rarely observed V segments, including chromosome 9 orphons, were excluded from the earlier analysis of fewer than 650 of the donors. In a later analysis, most CMV-associated TCR beta chains were found to appear HLA-restricted, with HLA associations seemingly driven largely by CMV exposure. In a later analysis, HLA-associated TCR beta chains were found to be more clonally expanded and to have lower generation probabilities than equally common non-associated chains. According to a later genetic analysis, donors in an Asian-associated ancestry cluster had fewer N-insertions in productive TCRs than the approximately 700-donor mean. In a later genetic analysis, a missense DCLRE1C variant was associated with V-gene and J-gene trimming of TCR beta chains, and the association was replicated in an independent cohort. Sequencing depth was assumed to be roughly uniform across donors in the presence/absence analyses, though that assumption may not hold. In a later analysis, several top co-occurrence clusters were reported to appear linked to parvovirus B19, influenza, CMV and Epstein-Barr virus. Most TCR sequences were observed very rarely across donors, whereas some public TCRs were present in many individuals. For the cohort, immune exposure information was limited to CMV serostatus. HLA typing was unavailable for some donors at each locus, so association tests used only the typed subset. Strong co-occurrence of HLA alleles, especially DR and DQ, made assigning TCR associations to individual alleles difficult. In both the original and validation cohorts, the classifier was reported to diagnose cytomegalovirus status with high specificity and sensitivity. In a later analysis, more than 15,000 TCR beta sequences were associated with specific HLA alleles at a false discovery rate of 0.05. Correlated functional status among segregating V segments might reflect linkage disequilibrium, but an unknown experimental factor could not be ruled out.

The cohort consisted of 600 to 700 healthy bone marrow donors. At the time of sampling, all cohort members were nominally healthy, though unrecorded immune exposures were likely present. The donor was CMV seropositive and belonged to the group of 250 to 300 seropositive cohort members. Every donor gave a peripheral blood sample, and the peripheral blood mononuclear cells from that sample were used for TCR beta sequencing. Genomic DNA was extracted from the blood cell samples with the Qiagen DNeasy Blood Extraction Kit. About this clone itself: Its recognized antigen is unknown. No clone much larger than this one lies a single base away; base qualities are absent.

The receptor library was made with the immunoSEQ multiplex PCR assay. The multiplex PCR relied on a mix of 60 forward primers for TCR Vbeta segments and 13 reverse primers for TCR Jbeta segments. The CDR3 region of rearranged TCR beta genes was amplified from genomic DNA by a multiplex PCR assay. The amplified TCR beta libraries were sequenced on the Illumina HiSeq System as 87-base-pair reads. For the original study's pipeline: A later analysis tallied roughly 78 million unique TCR beta chains across the 550 to 850 repertoires, and approximately 9.9 million of those chains were shared by two or more donors. To remove PCR and sequencing errors, raw reads were error-corrected and collapsed into unique sequences using a nearest-neighbor algorithm that merged closely related sequences. Alignment of CDR3 sequences to IMGT reference sequences was used to assign V, D and J gene segments. For a sequence to be retained, at least a six-nucleotide match to both a V gene segment and a J gene segment was required. Rearrangements were classified as productive when the CDR3 lacked stop codons and remained in frame with V and J, and all other rearrangements were classified as non-productive. CDR3 was defined according to IMGT convention as the region running from the second conserved V-encoded cysteine to the conserved J-encoded phenylalanine. The earlier analysis of about 610 of the donors excluded sequences that lacked an unambiguous match to a single V gene segment. In an earlier analysis of several hundred of the donors, a V segment was called functional when productive rearrangements were above 56.7%, and segregating when the standard deviation between donors exceeded 5%. To diagnose cytomegalovirus status from the catalog of TCR beta chain sequences, a statistical classification framework was built. In a later analysis, V and J genes were assigned by comparing TCR nucleotide sequences against IMGT/GENE-DB human TR gene sequences. Using the TCRdist pipeline, a later analysis assigned CDR3 sequences along with most-parsimonious VDJ recombination scenarios. In a later analysis, every TCR beta chain was defined by the combination of its CDR3 amino acid sequence and its V-gene family, and reads without a unique V-gene family were dropped. As a way to deal with suspected cross-contamination and a sequencing artifact, a later analysis dropped approximately 570 nucleotide sequences that were highly shared and had low generation probability. A later analysis calculated a clonal expansion index for each public chain from normalized within-repertoire ranks of inferred template counts. In a later analysis, generation probabilities were computed using a VDJ recombination model fitted to out-of-frame rearrangements, and the results were checked against IGoR. In a later analysis, hypergeometric tests were used to score TCR-TCR, TCR-HLA and TCR-CMV co-occurrence, with a repertoire-size bias correction applied to TCR pairs. False discovery rates were estimated in a later analysis by permuting HLA or CMV assignments 20 times. In a later analysis, co-occurring TCRs were grouped using DBSCAN, and TCRdist sequence similarity was added for clustering within HLA-allele-positive subsets. Repertoires with fewer than 30,000 or more than 120,000 public chains were left out of co-occurrence clustering, as were five repertoires with anomalous nucleotide sharing. TCRdb mirrors the immuneACCESS table, restricted to in-frame sequences. Some clones are absent from its copies; in checked studies, under half trace to an unresolved V gene, and the reason for the others is unknown. That table supplies the V and J calls and clone size; D and trimming were determined from the DNA. Recorded for this sample are some 120,000 clones; roughly two thirds of them occurred a single time. The top ten clonotypes cover 1.6% of the sample.

CDR1 and CDR2, looked up from the germline V gene, are MDHEN and SYDVKM. The CDR3, cysteine through phenylalanine, is 14 amino acids long. Here the CDR3 DNA is all that survives: 42 bases in frame from base 1. After removal of 5 bases from V and 6 bases from J, the junction retains 6 bases not matched to a gene. The rearranged chain carries TRBV28 and TRBJ1-5; 8 junctional bases match TRBD1. The TCR originated in a man aged 25-40 years in good health and CMV-seropositive. Material for sequencing was PBMCs. The nucleotide sequence reads as follows: TGTGCCAGCAGTATACAGGGGGGTGTTCAGCCCCAGCATTTT. This sequence encodes CASSIQGGVQPQHF.